A single sample gave rise to the 27 T cell receptor beta chains below, sequenced in a study of T cell responses to AZD1222 COVID-19 vaccine. The table came from immunoSEQ multiplex PCR; TCRdb's copy has only in-frame clones and leaves some out. The sample shows about 140,000 clones, approximately 92% of them seen only once. This material consisted of peripheral blood, taken 28 days after the second AZD1222 dose. The source is an adult who received the AZD1222 COVID-19 vaccine.

V gene TRBV27 combines with J gene TRBJ2-1, with 7 bases lining up with TRBD2. Unmatched junction bases numbered 10, after V lost 6 bases and J lost 2 bases. The CDR3 runs to 16 residues. Germline V gene data show CDR1 as MNHEY and CDR2 as SMNVEV (reference sequence). DNA for the CDR3: TGTGCCAGCAGGTCCATGTCCGGGACTACCTACAATGAGCAGTTCTTC. Translating gives CASRSMSGTTYNEQFF.

This chain uses TRBV30 with TRBJ2-7; D might be TRBD1 or TRBD2, each matching 6 bases. The CDR3 is made up of 15 amino acids. V was cut by 0 bases and J by 4 bases, with 16 bases left in between. Per germline, CDR1 GTSNPN and CDR2 SVGIG (reference sequence). The CDR3 sequence is CAWSVHVGGLYEQYF. In DNA, the CDR3 is TGTGCCTGGAGTGTACATGTTGGGGGGCTTTACGAGCAGTACTTC. The full variable domain, rest sourced from reference TRBV30 and TRBJ2-7, is SQTIHQWPATLVQPVGSPLSLECTVEGTSNPNLYWYRQAAGRGLQLLFYSVGIGQISSEVPQNLSASRPQDRQFILSSKKLLLSDSGFYLCAWSVHVGGLYEQYFGPGTRLTVT.

This sequence joins TRBV10-3 and TRBJ1-5, with D perhaps TRBD1 (6 bases). Germline values: CDR1 ENHRY, CDR2 SYGVKD. The CDR3 is 16 amino acids. V was cut by 10 bases and J by 0 bases, with 19 bases left in between. The CDR3 nucleotides read TGTGCCACCGAGTCCGGACAGCGACCTAGCAATCAGCCCCAGCATTTT. Its translation is CATESGQRPSNQPQHF.

V and J are TRBV5-5 and TRBJ2-1; 7 bases map to TRBD2. The CDR3 runs 12 residues. Unmatched junction bases numbered 3, after V lost 6 bases and J lost 6 bases. Germline V CDR1 and CDR2: SGHKS, YYEKEE (reference sequence). CDR3 bases: TGTGCCAGCATGGGGGGGACCAATGAGCAGTTCTTC. Translation gives CASMGGTNEQFF.

The chain joins TRBV18 to TRBJ1-1; D uncertain. Germline V gene data show CDR1 as KGHSH and CDR2 as LQKENI. The CDR3 has 15 amino acids. V lost 2 bases, J lost 0 bases, and 10 bases lay in between. The CDR3 here is CASSPNRGMNTEAFF. For the CDR3, the DNA is TGTGCCAGCTCACCAAATCGGGGTATGAACACTGAAGCTTTCTTT.

The chain has TRBV4-2 and TRBJ2-1; 10 nucleotides line up with TRBD2. The CDR3 has 16 amino acids. Trimming took 4 bases from V and 8 from J; bases not matched to a gene: 11. Germline CDR1 and CDR2: LGHNA and YNFKEQ. CDR3 sequence (DNA): TGTGCCAGCAGCCCCCGAGGAGCGGGAGGGCCCGATGAGCAGTTCTTC. Its translation: CASSPRGAGGPDEQFF.

This chain joins TRBV5-1 and TRBJ1-1; D unresolved. The CDR3 is 14 amino acids. Per the germline V gene, CDR1 is SGHRS and CDR2 is YFSETQ. The V end lost 6 bases, the J end lost 1 base, and 13 bases lay between the germline ends. The CDR3 region has the DNA TGCGCCAGCACCCTGGGATCTGGGAACACTGAAGCTTTCTTT. Translated, it gives CASTLGSGNTEAFF.

CDR3 bases: TGCGCCAGCAGGGCGGTAGCGGGAGAAATGGCCGGGGAGCTGTTTTTT. Its translation: CASRAVAGEMAGELFF. The chain combines TRBV5-1 with TRBJ2-2; 9 nucleotides match TRBD2. The CDR3 sequence is 16 residues long. J gave up 6 bases and V 5 bases, and 11 bases lay outside the gene matches. CDR1 SGHRS and CDR2 YFSETQ come from the germline V gene.

The chain carries TRBV7-9 and TRBJ2-4; 7 positions match TRBD1. CDR3 length: 13 amino acids. V trimming: 5 bases; J trimming: 7 bases; junction bases outside the gene matches: 5. Germline loops: CDR1 SEHNR, CDR2 FQNEAQ (reference sequence). CDR3 DNA sequence: TGTGCCAGCAGCACCGACAGGGTGAACATTCAGTACTTC. It encodes CASSTDRVNIQYF.

This rearrangement joins TRBV9 to TRBJ2-1; D is perhaps TRBD1 (5 bases). The germline gives CDR1 SGDLS, CDR2 YYNGEE. This CDR3 region has 16 residues. Trimming cost V 0 bases and J 7 bases, with 17 bases left between them. CDR3 in DNA: TGTGCCAGCAGCGTAGAGTCGGCAGGGAACCGTAATGAGCAGTTCTTC. Translating it yields CASSVESAGNRNEQFF.

CDR3 region: CASSLLQGHTGELFF. DNA for the CDR3: TGTGCCAGCAGCTTATTGCAGGGCCACACCGGGGAGCTGTTTTTT. The V and J genes are TRBV13 and TRBJ2-2, with a weak D call TRBD1 (5 bases). Germline CDR1 PRHDT, CDR2 FYEKMQ (reference sequence). V lost 2 bases and J lost 3, with 10 bases in between. This CDR3 comprises 15 residues.

The chain employs TRBV15 and TRBJ2-5, with 8 nucleotides matching TRBD2. With 7 bases clipped from V and 4 bases from J, the junction kept 17 bases outside the gene matches. The CDR3 loop spans 17 amino acids. The germline gives CDR1 LNHNV, CDR2 YYDKDF (reference sequence). The DNA of the CDR3 is TGTGCCACCAAGGGGCCCTCAGCGGGAGTTGTAGGAGAGACCCAGTACTTC. Its protein is CATKGPSAGVVGETQYF.

The V call is TRBV20-1, the J call TRBJ1-1; 7 bases are shared with TRBD1. CDR3 length equals 11 residues. Germline V CDR1 and CDR2: DFQATT, SNEGSKA (reference sequence). V was pared by 6 bases and J by 5 bases, with 3 bases of the junction left unmatched. CDR3 residues: CSARGGTEAFF. The CDR3, as DNA: TGCAGTGCCAGGGGGGGAACTGAAGCTTTCTTT.

This clone was detected only once. The genes are TRBV27 and TRBJ1-4; unclear D gene. Trimming removed 6 bases at V and 0 bases at J, with 11 bases between. Germline CDR1 and CDR2: MNHEY and SMNVEV (reference sequence). The CDR3 totals 15 residues. The CDR3 loop is CASRTESATNEKLFF. CDR3 in DNA: TGTGCCAGCAGAACCGAGAGTGCAACTAATGAAAAACTGTTTTTT.

The CDR3 nucleotides are TGTGCCAGCAGTTTTCAGCCTCCGGGACTAGTGCGCAATGAGCAGTTCTTC. Amino acid sequence: CASSFQPPGLVRNEQFF. The chain is built from TRBV28 and TRBJ2-1; TRBD2 matches at 8 bases. The J segment lost 6 bases and the V segment lost 3 bases, leaving 13 bases of the junction unmatched. CDR1 is MDHEN and CDR2 is SYDVKM in the germline V gene. The CDR3 runs to 17 residues.

V usage is TRBV7-3 and J usage is TRBJ2-3; 10 bases agree with TRBD1. V dropped 0 bases and J dropped 3; count of bases not matched to a gene: 9. The germline gives CDR1 SGHTA, CDR2 FQGTGA. CDR3 length: 18 amino acids. The chain's CDR3 is CASSLTGMTGGLTDTQYF. The CDR3, as DNA: TGTGCCAGCAGCTTAACGGGGATGACAGGGGGCTTGACAGATACGCAGTATTTT.

The chain recombines TRBV19 with TRBJ1-1, with D maybe TRBD1 (5 bases). In germline, CDR1 is LNHDA, CDR2 SQIVND (reference sequence). The CDR3 is 16 amino acids. The V end was cut by 6 bases, the J end by 7 bases, with 24 bases between. CDR3 sequence: CASRDPGLRRTREAFF. The CDR3 DNA sequence: TGTGCCAGTAGGGACCCTGGACTCAGGCGGACACGTGAAGCTTTCTTT.

The chain couples TRBV9 to TRBJ1-2, with D hard to call. The CDR3 sequence is 15 residues long. Germline V lookup: CDR1 SGDLS, CDR2 YYNGEE. Trimming removed 4 bases at V and 0 bases at J, with 13 bases between. The CDR3 loop is CASSPAGRPNYGYTF. The CDR3, as DNA: TGTGCCAGCAGCCCCGCCGGCAGACCTAACTATGGCTACACCTTC.

The chain has TRBV5-4 and TRBJ1-6, with D uncertain. Trimming cost V 5 bases and J 9 bases, with 12 bases left between them. There are 13 residues in the CDR3. Germline values: CDR1 SGHNT, CDR2 YYREEE (reference sequence). The CDR3 loop reads CASSQVGLSPLHF. The CDR3 DNA reads TGTGCCAGCAGTCAAGTGGGCCTTTCACCCCTCCACTTT.

The rearrangement joins TRBV5-4 to TRBJ2-7, with TRBD2 matching 11 bases. The CDR3 is 15 residues long. V lost 4 bases to trimming and J lost 2 bases; unmatched junction nucleotides: 5. Germline lookup yields CDR1 SGHNT and CDR2 YYREEE (reference sequence). DNA for the CDR3: TGTGCCAGCAGCCCGGGACTAGCGGAGGCCTACGAGCAGTACTTC. Translating it yields CASSPGLAEAYEQYF.

This chain links TRBV28 with TRBJ1-5; 7 nucleotides agree with TRBD1. CDR1 is MDHEN, CDR2 SYDVKM, per germline. The V and J ends lost 2 bases and 6 bases, in that order; junction bases with no gene match: 7. The CDR3 contains 15 residues. CDR3 residues: CASSLKQGLVQPQHF. CDR3 DNA sequence: TGTGCCAGCAGTTTAAAACAGGGGTTAGTTCAGCCCCAGCATTTT.

The rearrangement uses TRBV19 and TRBJ1-1, with D possibly matching TRBD1 (5 bases). Trimming removed 7 bases from V and 0 bases from J, with 12 bases in between. Germline V lookup: CDR1 LNHDA, CDR2 SQIVND (reference sequence). The CDR3 covers 14 residues. CDR3: CASTRTGVNTEAFF. The CDR3 nucleotides are TGTGCCAGTACTCGAACAGGAGTGAACACTGAAGCTTTCTTT.

The CDR3 sequence: CASSAHRETGELFF. The CDR3 DNA sequence: TGTGCCAGCAGCGCGCACAGGGAGACCGGGGAGCTGTTTTTT. The rearrangement links TRBV7-8 to TRBJ2-2; a possible D gene is TRBD1 (6 bases). This CDR3 is built from 14 residues. CDR1 is SGHVS, CDR2 FQNEAQ, per germline. Trimming pared 5 bases from V and 5 bases from J, leaving 12 bases between.

The J gene is TRBJ2-7, the V gene TRBV10-1; TRBD1 aligns across 12 bases. In germline, CDR1 is WNHNN, CDR2 SYGVQD (reference sequence). CDR3 length: 15 residues. With 6 bases clipped from V and 0 bases from J, the junction kept 3 bases outside the gene matches. Here the CDR3 reads CASRGTGGLSYEQYF. The CDR3 coding sequence is TGCGCCAGCAGGGGGACAGGGGGCCTCTCCTACGAGCAGTACTTC.

The chain joins TRBV27 to TRBJ2-5; TRBD2 matches at 7 bases. The CDR3 loop spans 16 amino acids. V lost 5 bases, J lost 3 bases, and 12 bases stayed unmatched. Germline values: CDR1 MNHEY, CDR2 SMNVEV (reference sequence). CDR3 protein: CASSLYPGLGEETQYF. Written as DNA, the CDR3 is TGTGCCAGCAGTCTTTACCCAGGACTAGGAGAAGAGACCCAGTACTTC.

The chain is built from TRBV14 and TRBJ2-5; D possibly uses TRBD1 or TRBD2 (5 bases each). The V and J ends lost 0 bases and 5 bases respectively, with 13 bases between them. The germline CDR1 and CDR2 sequences are SGHDN and FVKESK. CDR3 length: 15 residues. The CDR3 nucleotides read TGTGCCAGCAGCCAAGATCGGGGCTTGAGGGAGACCCAGTACTTC. This sequence encodes CASSQDRGLRETQYF. The full variable domain, rest sourced from reference TRBV14 and TRBJ2-5, is EAGVTQFPSHSVIEKGQTVTLRCDPISGHDNLYWYRRVMGKEIKFLLHFVKESKQDESGMPNNRFLAERTGGTYSTLKVQPAELEDSGVYFCASSQDRGLRETQYFGPGTRLLVL.

DNA of the CDR3: TGTGCCAGTAGTAGACGCGGAACACCGAACACTGAAGCTTTCTTT. Amino acids: CASSRRGTPNTEAFF. The chain employs TRBV19 and TRBJ1-1; no firm D call. Looked up from germline, CDR1 is LNHDA and CDR2 is SQIVND (reference sequence). The CDR3 spans 15 residues. V lost 4 bases, J lost 1 base, and 13 bases lay in between.